These 12 T cell receptor beta chains were sequenced from one sample in a study of T cells in tuberculosis. Only in-frame clones appear in the TCRdb table, and some are missing; sequencing was by immunoSEQ multiplex PCR. The table records approximately 100,000 clones, roughly 91% of them present only once. Thawed, overnight-rested PBMC were stained with GMM-loaded CD1B tetramer, viability dye and anti-CD3, then sorted. The CD1B tetramers carried C32 glucose monomycolate purified from Rhodococcus equi. Input material: CD1b-GMM tetramer-negative cells sorted from PBMCs. The receptors come from an adult woman with latent tuberculosis.

This chain joins TRBV5-1 and TRBJ2-7, with no clear D. Germline V lookup: CDR1 SGHRS, CDR2 YFSETQ. V shed 2 bases and J shed 0 bases, with 6 bases lying between them. There are 13 residues in the CDR3. This CDR3 is CASSLRSSYEQYF. The CDR3 coding sequence is TGCGCCAGCAGCTTACGGAGCTCCTACGAGCAGTACTTC.

The genes are TRBV5-1 and TRBJ2-2; D uncertain. CDR3 length: 14 amino acids. Germline CDR1 SGHRS, CDR2 YFSETQ. V lost 0 bases and J 1 base, leaving 4 bases between the germline ends. The chain's CDR3 is CASSLVQNTGELFF. The DNA for the CDR3 is TGCGCCAGCAGCTTGGTCCAGAACACCGGGGAGCTGTTTTTT.

This clone was recorded once. V is TRBV6-4 and J is TRBJ2-3; D may be TRBD1 (5 bases). Germline V CDR1 and CDR2: MRHNA, SNTAGT. The CDR3 has 13 amino acids. V dropped 1 base and J dropped 4 bases, with 6 bases sitting between them. CDR3: CASSDLGADTQYF. In DNA form, the CDR3 reads TGTGCCAGCAGTGACTTAGGGGCAGATACGCAGTATTTT.

V usage is TRBV10-1 and J usage is TRBJ2-1, with D maybe TRBD2 (6 bases). The V end lost 5 bases, the J end lost 15 bases, and 20 bases lay between the germline ends. The CDR3 extends over 13 amino acids. In germline, CDR1 is WNHNN, CDR2 SYGVQD (reference sequence). The CDR3 spells CASSPGLPGYLFF. The CDR3 DNA sequence: TGCGCCAGCAGTCCGGGACTTCCCGGTTACCTGTTCTTC.

This chain uses TRBV29-1 with TRBJ2-1; 12 bases map to TRBD2. With 6 bases clipped from V and 1 base from J, the junction kept 7 bases outside the gene matches. Germline CDR1 reads SQVTM; CDR2 reads ANQGSEA. The CDR3 consists of 16 residues. The CDR3 sequence is CSVLAGGLASYNEQFF. CDR3 nucleotide sequence: TGCAGCGTGCTAGCGGGGGGGCTAGCTTCCTACAATGAGCAGTTCTTC.

V usage is TRBV4-1 and J usage is TRBJ1-1; D remains unclear. Trimming pared 0 bases from V and 6 bases from J, leaving 8 bases between. Germline assignment: CDR1 MGHRA and CDR2 YSYEKL. The CDR3 is 13 amino acids. The CDR3 loop reads CASSQDQISEAFF. The CDR3 nucleotides are TGCGCCAGCAGCCAAGACCAGATATCTGAAGCTTTCTTT.

The chain is built from TRBV6-1 and TRBJ2-7, with D unresolved. CDR1 and CDR2 from the germline V gene are MNHNS and SASEGT. This CDR3 region has 14 residues. Trimming pared 7 bases from V and 6 bases from J, leaving 19 bases between. The CDR3 sequence: CASTPKRSGAEQYF. The DNA of the CDR3 is TGTGCCAGCACCCCTAAGAGATCGGGTGCCGAGCAGTACTTC.

CDR3 DNA sequence: TGCGCCAGCAGCAGCCAGGGGGGAGAGACCCAGTACTTC. It encodes CASSSQGGETQYF. The chain combines TRBV5-1 with TRBJ2-5, with D perhaps matching TRBD1 (7 bases). Looked up from germline, CDR1 is SGHRS and CDR2 is YFSETQ. The CDR3 runs 13 residues. Trimming took 4 bases from V and 4 from J, leaving 11 bases between them.

The V call is TRBV15, the J call TRBJ2-1; TRBD1 matches at 7 bases. Germline V CDR1 and CDR2: LNHNV, YYDKDF (reference sequence). The V gene end was trimmed by 0 bases and the J gene end by 7 bases; junction bases not matched to a gene: 6. The CDR3 runs to 15 residues. The CDR3 protein is CATSRDRDRANEQFF. CDR3 coding DNA: TGTGCCACCAGCAGAGATCGAGACAGGGCGAATGAGCAGTTCTTC.

The CDR3 bases are TGTGCCAGCAGCGAAGGGGGCGGTCAGCCCCAGCATTTT. Protein: CASSEGGGQPQHF. The V call is TRBV9, the J call TRBJ1-5, with 7 bases fitting TRBD1. J gave up 6 bases and V 3 bases, and 3 bases lay outside the gene matches. Germline assignment: CDR1 SGDLS and CDR2 YYNGEE. The CDR3 is 13 amino acids.

Concerning this clone: The junction departs from the called germline gene at one end, perhaps through a read error. This specimen includes other DNA sequences encoding the same CDR3. The J gene is TRBJ1-6, the V gene TRBV30, with D hard to call. Germline lookup yields CDR1 GTSNPN and CDR2 SVGIG (reference sequence). The CDR3 spans 14 residues. The DNA for the CDR3 is TGTGCCTGGAGAGAGAGCTCCTATAATTCCCCCCTCCACTTT. Translating it yields CAWRESSYNSPLHF.

J is TRBJ2-2 and V is TRBV7-3; 10 nucleotides agree with TRBD1. CDR1 and CDR2 (germline): SGHTA, FQGTGA. V shed 5 bases and J 4 bases; nucleotides not matched to a gene: 4. The CDR3 covers 15 residues. The CDR3 is CASSRQGAPTGELFF. The CDR3 nucleotides are TGTGCCAGCAGCCGACAGGGGGCGCCCACCGGGGAGCTGTTTTTT.